Listed below are T cell receptor beta chains from one sample, sequenced in a study of blood T cells in healthy people across ages. One entry per CDR3 protein results from TCRdb running MiXCR on the 5' RACE reads. The sample records 800,000 to 1,000,000 distinct CDR3 sequences, around 48% being singletons. The sequencing sample was made of blood. The receptors stem from a man aged 30 to 39 in good health. Each CDR3 is given with its conserved first and last residue. Fields, in order: V gene, clone size, J gene, D gene, CDR3 DNA, CDR3 protein. A D gene is named only where the DNA matches it firmly. Size tells how often a clone was seen (once, few, many) or the class of an expanded clone, and some rows leave it out.

v_call: TRBV6-5
clone_size: few
j_call: TRBJ2-3
d_call: .
cdr3_nt: TGTGCCAGCAGTTACCAGGGGTCGGATACGCAGTATTTT
cdr3_aa: CASSYQGSDTQYF

v_call: TRBV4-2
clone_size: few
j_call: TRBJ2-1
d_call: TRBD2
cdr3_nt: TGTGCCAGCAGCCCGCCTTCCAGCGGGGGCGTCGATGAGCAGTTCTTC
cdr3_aa: CASSPPSSGGVDEQFF

v_call: TRBV3-1
clone_size: few
j_call: TRBJ1-2
d_call: .
cdr3_nt: TGTGCCAGCAGCCGGGCGGCCAGGGAGGGGTATGGCTACACCTTC
cdr3_aa: CASSRAAREGYGYTF

v_call: TRBV7-2
clone_size: .
j_call: TRBJ2-1
d_call: TRBD2
cdr3_nt: TGTGCCAGCAGCTTAATCCCGGGACTAGCGGGATTTGGCAATGAGCAGTTCTTC
cdr3_aa: CASSLIPGLAGFGNEQFF

v_call: TRBV29-1
clone_size: .
j_call: TRBJ2-6
d_call: TRBD1
cdr3_nt: TGCAGCGTTGAGGACAGGACAGGGGCCAACGTCCTGACTTTC
cdr3_aa: CSVEDRTGANVLTF

v_call: TRBV5-1
clone_size: .
j_call: TRBJ1-1
d_call: .
cdr3_nt: TGCGCCAGCAGCCTGCAGGGCTTGGGAGACACTGAAGCTTTCTTT
cdr3_aa: CASSLQGLGDTEAFF

v_call: TRBV27
clone_size: .
j_call: TRBJ1-4
d_call: .
cdr3_nt: TGTGCCAGCAGCCGGGCGGCAACTAATGAAAAACTGTTTTTT
cdr3_aa: CASSRAATNEKLFF

v_call: TRBV11-2
clone_size: few
j_call: TRBJ1-2
d_call: .
cdr3_nt: TGTGCCAGCAGTTTAGTCGGGGGTTATGGCTACACCTTC
cdr3_aa: CASSLVGGYGYTF

v_call: TRBV29-1
clone_size: .
j_call: TRBJ2-7
d_call: .
cdr3_nt: TGCAGCGTTGAAGTGTCACCGGGACTGCACCGATCCTACGAGCAGTACTTC
cdr3_aa: CSVEVSPGLHRSYEQYF

v_call: TRBV12-3/TRBV12-4
clone_size: .
j_call: TRBJ2-1
d_call: .
cdr3_nt: TGTGCCAGCAGTTTTAGGGGGGGTAACTCCTACAATGAGCAGTTCTTC
cdr3_aa: CASSFRGGNSYNEQFF

v_call: TRBV7-2
clone_size: .
j_call: TRBJ1-2
d_call: .
cdr3_nt: TGTGCCAGCAGCTTGAAGGGGCCGGGCGGCTACACCTTC
cdr3_aa: CASSLKGPGGYTF

v_call: TRBV7-3
clone_size: .
j_call: TRBJ2-3
d_call: .
cdr3_nt: TGTGCCAGCAGCTCGAGCTCCCGGGGCCGGAGCACAGATACGCAGTATTTT
cdr3_aa: CASSSSSRGRSTDTQYF

v_call: TRBV7-2
clone_size: .
j_call: TRBJ1-4
d_call: .
cdr3_nt: TGTGCCAGCAGCTTAGGCGAGGTCCTGAATAATGAAAAACTGTTTTTT
cdr3_aa: CASSLGEVLNNEKLFF

v_call: TRBV11-3
clone_size: .
j_call: TRBJ2-1
d_call: .
cdr3_nt: TGTGCCAGCAGCCCCGCTTTCAATGAGCAGTTCTTC
cdr3_aa: CASSPAFNEQFF

v_call: TRBV5-1
clone_size: .
j_call: TRBJ1-1
d_call: .
cdr3_nt: TGCGCCAGCAGCTTGTCGGGGGAGGAGAACACTGAAGCTTTCTTT
cdr3_aa: CASSLSGEENTEAFF

v_call: TRBV20-1
clone_size: few
j_call: TRBJ1-1
d_call: .
cdr3_nt: TGCAGTGCTAGTGAGCGGGGCACTGAAGCTTTCTTT
cdr3_aa: CSASERGTEAFF

v_call: TRBV6-1
clone_size: .
j_call: TRBJ1-2
d_call: .
cdr3_nt: TGTGCCAGCGAAACACAACAGAACTATGGCTACACCTTC
cdr3_aa: CASETQQNYGYTF

v_call: TRBV21-1
clone_size: once
j_call: TRBJ2-5
d_call: .
cdr3_nt: TGTGCCAGCAGCAAAGTGTGTGGACAGCAAGAGACCCAGTACTTC
cdr3_aa: CASSKVCGQQETQYF

v_call: TRBV4-3
clone_size: few
j_call: TRBJ2-1
d_call: TRBD2
cdr3_nt: TGCGCCAGCAGCCCTACACTTTTCTCGGGGGGGGTCGTTAATAAGCAGTTCTTC
cdr3_aa: CASSPTLFSGGVVNKQFF

v_call: TRBV10-3
clone_size: few
j_call: TRBJ1-2
d_call: TRBD1
cdr3_nt: TGTGCCATCAGTGCTCCGGACAGGGACTATGGCTACACCTTC
cdr3_aa: CAISAPDRDYGYTF

v_call: TRBV7-2
clone_size: few
j_call: TRBJ2-7
d_call: .
cdr3_nt: TGTGCCAGCAGCACCCGACGGGGCATCGAGCAGTACTTC
cdr3_aa: CASSTRRGIEQYF

v_call: TRBV5-1
clone_size: .
j_call: TRBJ1-6
d_call: TRBD1
cdr3_nt: TGCGCCAGCAGCCGTAGTACAGGGGATTCACCCCTCCACTTT
cdr3_aa: CASSRSTGDSPLHF

v_call: TRBV29-1
clone_size: .
j_call: TRBJ1-1
d_call: .
cdr3_nt: TGCAGCGTTGTGAATGCGGTTTGGACTGAAGCTTTCTTT
cdr3_aa: CSVVNAVWTEAFF

v_call: TRBV24-1
clone_size: .
j_call: TRBJ2-5
d_call: TRBD1
cdr3_nt: TGTGCCACCAGTGATTGGCCGGGACAGGGGCAAGAGACCCAGTACTTC
cdr3_aa: CATSDWPGQGQETQYF

v_call: TRBV4-3
clone_size: .
j_call: TRBJ2-1
d_call: TRBD2
cdr3_nt: TGCGCCAGCAGCAAGACACTAGCGGGGGGCCTCTACAATGAGCAGTTCTTC
cdr3_aa: CASSKTLAGGLYNEQFF

v_call: TRBV20-1
clone_size: few
j_call: TRBJ1-6
d_call: .
cdr3_nt: TGCAGTGCTCCTACCGACGGGGCATCACCCCTCCACTTT
cdr3_aa: CSAPTDGASPLHF

v_call: TRBV7-2
clone_size: once
j_call: TRBJ2-5
d_call: .
cdr3_nt: TGTGCCAGCAGCTTATGGATTGAGCGGAAAGAGACCCAGTACTTC
cdr3_aa: CASSLWIERKETQYF

v_call: TRBV4-1
clone_size: many
j_call: TRBJ2-1
d_call: .
cdr3_nt: TGCGCCAGCAGCCAAGTGGAACAGGTCTACAATGAGCAGTTCTTC
cdr3_aa: CASSQVEQVYNEQFF

v_call: TRBV13
clone_size: .
j_call: TRBJ2-5
d_call: TRBD2
cdr3_nt: TGTGCCAGCAGACTAACTAGCGGGGGGGCGCAAGAGACCCAGTACTTC
cdr3_aa: CASRLTSGGAQETQYF

v_call: TRBV7-3
clone_size: many
j_call: TRBJ2-3
d_call: .
cdr3_nt: TGTGCCAGCAGCATGGCAGTTAGCACAGATACGCAGTATTTT
cdr3_aa: CASSMAVSTDTQYF

v_call: TRBV2
clone_size: .
j_call: TRBJ1-5
d_call: .
cdr3_nt: TGTGCCAGCAGTGAATGGGCCGCCAAGCCCCAGCATTTT
cdr3_aa: CASSEWAAKPQHF

v_call: TRBV28
clone_size: .
j_call: TRBJ2-7
d_call: .
cdr3_nt: TGTGCCAGCAAATTCACCGCAGCCTACGAGCAGTACTTC
cdr3_aa: CASKFTAAYEQYF

v_call: TRBV4-1
clone_size: .
j_call: TRBJ1-1
d_call: .
cdr3_nt: TGCGCCAGCAGCCAACCGATTATAGCGTATGAAGCTTTCTTT
cdr3_aa: CASSQPIIAYEAFF

v_call: TRBV6-5
clone_size: few
j_call: TRBJ2-1
d_call: .
cdr3_nt: TGTGCCGCGCGTCGGGGAACCTACAATGAGCAGTTCTTC
cdr3_aa: CAARRGTYNEQFF

v_call: TRBV5-1
clone_size: .
j_call: TRBJ2-1
d_call: .
cdr3_nt: TGCGCCACCTCGATCTCGGGGTACGCGGTAAATGAGCAGTTCTTC
cdr3_aa: CATSISGYAVNEQFF

v_call: TRBV12-3/TRBV12-4
clone_size: many
j_call: TRBJ2-1
d_call: .
cdr3_nt: TGTGCCAGCAGTTTATCAGCCTCTTACAATGAGCAGTTCTTC
cdr3_aa: CASSLSASYNEQFF

v_call: TRBV28
clone_size: .
j_call: TRBJ2-7
d_call: TRBD1
cdr3_nt: TGTGGCACCTCCGGGACAGAGATAATCTACGAGCAGTACTTC
cdr3_aa: CGTSGTEIIYEQYF

v_call: TRBV7-7
clone_size: .
j_call: TRBJ2-5
d_call: .
cdr3_nt: TGTGCTAGCAGCTCCCTGGACGACCAGGGACAAGAGACCCAGTACTTC
cdr3_aa: CASSSLDDQGQETQYF

v_call: TRBV20-1
clone_size: .
j_call: TRBJ1-5
d_call: .
cdr3_nt: TGCAGGAGCCGAATGGGCAATCAGCCCCAGCATTTT
cdr3_aa: CRSRMGNQPQHF

v_call: TRBV20-1
clone_size: .
j_call: TRBJ2-7
d_call: TRBD1
cdr3_nt: TGCAGTGCTACTAACCCGGACAGGGGACCCTACGAGCAGTACTTC
cdr3_aa: CSATNPDRGPYEQYF

v_call: TRBV20-1
clone_size: .
j_call: TRBJ1-4
d_call: .
cdr3_nt: TGCAGTGCTCTACCCGGAACAGGCGTTAATGAAAAACTGTTTTTT
cdr3_aa: CSALPGTGVNEKLFF

v_call: TRBV4-3
clone_size: .
j_call: TRBJ2-1
d_call: TRBD2
cdr3_nt: TGCGCCAGCAGCCAAGATCCGGGACTAGCGGGGAATGAGCAGTTCTTC
cdr3_aa: CASSQDPGLAGNEQFF

v_call: TRBV20-1
clone_size: few
j_call: TRBJ2-7
d_call: .
cdr3_nt: TGCAGCCTTTCTCGGGATTCCTACGAGCAGTACTTC
cdr3_aa: CSLSRDSYEQYF

v_call: TRBV20-1
clone_size: .
j_call: TRBJ1-6
d_call: TRBD1
cdr3_nt: TGCAGTGCTAGAGATCGCTACGATACAGGGGCGAAATATAATTCACCCCTCCACTTT
cdr3_aa: CSARDRYDTGAKYNSPLHF

v_call: TRBV7-2
clone_size: .
j_call: TRBJ2-7
d_call: TRBD1
cdr3_nt: TGTGCCAGCAGTTACGGACAGGGCCGGAACATTCGGTACTTC
cdr3_aa: CASSYGQGRNIRYF

v_call: TRBV29-1
clone_size: few
j_call: TRBJ2-1
d_call: TRBD2
cdr3_nt: TGCAGCGTTGAAGGGCCCGGGGGGGCTGATAATGAGCAGTTCTTC
cdr3_aa: CSVEGPGGADNEQFF

v_call: TRBV4-1
clone_size: .
j_call: TRBJ2-3
d_call: TRBD2
cdr3_nt: TGCGCCAGCAGCCAGGGGGGACTAGCGGGGGCAGATACGCAGTATTTT
cdr3_aa: CASSQGGLAGADTQYF

v_call: TRBV28
clone_size: .
j_call: TRBJ1-5
d_call: .
cdr3_nt: TGTGCCAGCAGCAGTGGCGCCGAGCCCCAGCATTTT
cdr3_aa: CASSSGAEPQHF

v_call: TRBV3-1
clone_size: few
j_call: TRBJ2-5
d_call: TRBD2
cdr3_nt: TGTGCCAGCAGCCTCATTAGCGGGAGACTAGAAGAGACCCAGTACTTC
cdr3_aa: CASSLISGRLEETQYF

v_call: TRBV20-1
clone_size: few
j_call: TRBJ2-5
d_call: .
cdr3_nt: TGCAGTGCTAGAGACTTTAGCCAGGAGACCCAGTACTTC
cdr3_aa: CSARDFSQETQYF

v_call: TRBV4-1
clone_size: few
j_call: TRBJ2-5
d_call: .
cdr3_nt: TGCGCCAGCAGCCCAGCATCCGGGACACTTGAAGAGACCCAGTACTTC
cdr3_aa: CASSPASGTLEETQYF

v_call: TRBV11-2
clone_size: .
j_call: TRBJ2-7
d_call: .
cdr3_nt: TGTGCCAGCAGCTTGTGGCTAGCCTACGAGCAGTACTTC
cdr3_aa: CASSLWLAYEQYF

v_call: TRBV5-1
clone_size: few
j_call: TRBJ2-3
d_call: TRBD2
cdr3_nt: TGCGCCAGCAGCTTCGGACTAGACGGCACAGATACGCAGTATTTT
cdr3_aa: CASSFGLDGTDTQYF

v_call: TRBV18
clone_size: .
j_call: TRBJ2-3
d_call: .
cdr3_nt: TGTGCCAGCTCACCAGGGAGACAGGGGACTAGCACAGATGCGCAGTATTTT
cdr3_aa: CASSPGRQGTSTDAQYF

v_call: TRBV15
clone_size: .
j_call: TRBJ2-7
d_call: .
cdr3_nt: TGTGCCACCAGCCCGACGGGCTATGAAGACGAGCAGTACTTC
cdr3_aa: CATSPTGYEDEQYF

v_call: TRBV7-2
clone_size: many
j_call: TRBJ2-1
d_call: .
cdr3_nt: TGTGCCAGCAGCTTAGCGGGGGAGCAGTTCTTC
cdr3_aa: CASSLAGEQFF

v_call: TRBV7-9
clone_size: few
j_call: TRBJ1-4
d_call: .
cdr3_nt: TGTGCCAGCAGCTTGGGAGGGTTTGAAAAACTGTTTTTT
cdr3_aa: CASSLGGFEKLFF

v_call: TRBV5-1
clone_size: once
j_call: TRBJ2-7
d_call: .
cdr3_nt: TGCGCCAGCAGCTTCAGGTCCCGGGGCTACGAGCAGTACTTC
cdr3_aa: CASSFRSRGYEQYF

v_call: TRBV7-6
clone_size: .
j_call: TRBJ1-4
d_call: .
cdr3_nt: TGTGCCAGCAGCCTCCATACAACTAATGAAAAACTGTTTTTT
cdr3_aa: CASSLHTTNEKLFF

v_call: TRBV20-1
clone_size: few
j_call: TRBJ2-7
d_call: .
cdr3_nt: TGCAGTGCTAGAGCAGGGAGCTCCTACGAGCAGTACTTC
cdr3_aa: CSARAGSSYEQYF